These 15 T cell receptor beta chains originate from one sample sequenced in a study of CXCR3-negative and CXCR3-positive naive CD8 T cells (dated by TCRdb to between 2018 and 2021). What the authors observed across the whole study: Compared with CXCR3-negative naive cells, CXCR3-positive naive cells had TRB CDR3s with higher hydrophobicity (lower Kidera factor 4), lower energy, and higher strength and volume indices.

Sequencer: NextSeq 550. The Human TCR Profiling Kit (MiLaboratory) was used to make UMI-labeled 5' RACE TRB cDNA libraries. Based on TCRdb reprocessing of the reads, there is one entry per CDR3 protein sequence, and DNA is missing. This sample's listing comprises 80,000 to 100,000 distinct CDR3 sequences. 0.7% to 1% of the sample is held by the ten biggest clonotypes. Their antigens are not known. Sequencing was performed on naive CXCR3+ CD8+ T cells from blood. The sample's cell subset or site label, decoded: CD45RO-CCR7+CD27+CD95- naive CD8+ T cells expressing CXCR3 (TNR3+). Receptors originate from a human donor in good health. Some clones in this sample may be carry-over from other donors' samples.

The V call is TRBV7-2, the J call TRBJ2-1; the TRBD2 assignment by TCRdb is unverifiable without DNA. This CDR3 spans 17 amino acids. The germline V gene encodes CDR1 SGHTA and CDR2 FQGNSA. The chain's CDR3 is CASSRTSGTWEYNEQFF. The complete variable domain, with remaining parts taken from reference TRBV7-2 and TRBJ2-1, reads GAGVSQSPSNKVTEKGKDVELRCDPISGHTALYWYRQSLGQGLEFLIYFQGNSAPDKSGLPSDRFSAERTGGSVSTLTIQRTQQEDSAVYLCASSRTSGTWEYNEQFFGPGTRLTVL.

The J gene is TRBJ2-4, the V gene TRBV29-1. Germline lookup yields CDR1 SQVTM and CDR2 ANQGSEA. The CDR3 covers 13 residues. CDR3 residues: CSVEASAQNIQYF.

J is TRBJ2-7 and V is TRBV7-9; lacking DNA, the TRBD1 call made by TCRdb goes unchecked. CDR3 length: 15 amino acids. The germline gives CDR1 SEHNR, CDR2 FQNEAQ (reference sequence). CDR3 sequence: CASSLKGTDSYEQYF.

This chain joins TRBV12-3 or TRBV12-4 and TRBJ1-4; the D call of TRBD1 rests on TCRdb alone, since no DNA is present to check it. The CDR3 contains 16 residues. Here the CDR3 reads CASRTGTDATNEKLFF.

The J gene is TRBJ2-1, the V gene TRBV28. CDR3 length equals 11 residues. Germline loops: CDR1 MDHEN, CDR2 SYDVKM. CDR3: CASSLLMEQFF. Filled out from reference TRBV28 and TRBJ2-1, the complete variable domain reads DVKVTQSSRYLVKRTGEKVFLECVQDMDHENMFWYRQDPGLGLRLIYFSYDVKMKEKGDIPEGYSVSREKKERFSLILESASTNQTSMYLCASSLLMEQFFGPGTRLTVL.

This rearrangement joins TRBV4-2 to TRBJ1-1. CDR1 and CDR2 from the germline V gene are LGHNA and YNFKEQ. The CDR3 length is 15 residues. The CDR3 sequence is CASSPGTSEGTEAFF.

The genes are TRBV28 and TRBJ1-5. The CDR3 consists of 12 residues. CDR1 and CDR2 from the germline V gene are MDHEN and SYDVKM. CDR3 in amino acids: CASKAVNQPQHF.

The chain uses TRBV6-2 or TRBV6-3 and TRBJ2-3; TCRdb designates TRBD2, a call that cannot be tested without DNA. There are 15 residues in the CDR3. Germline V gives CDR1 MNHEY, CDR2 SVGEGT. CDR3 residues: CASSSSGGPTDTQYF.

The rearrangement joins TRBV13 to TRBJ2-2. Germline V gene sequence: CDR1 PRHDT, CDR2 FYEKMQ (reference sequence). CDR3 size: 14 residues. Here the CDR3 reads CASSRRVDTGELFF.

This chain's CDR3 is CASSLQAVGTEAFF. The chain uses TRBV5-5 and TRBJ1-1; TCRdb indicates TRBD1, and absent DNA this call remains unverified. Germline V gives CDR1 SGHKS, CDR2 YYEKEE (reference sequence). This CDR3 is 14 amino acids long.

The chain links TRBV6-5 to TRBJ2-2. Germline assignment: CDR1 MNHEY and CDR2 SVGAGI. The CDR3 runs to 18 residues. CDR3 protein: CASSYSAIVLANTGELFF.

The CDR3 is CASSTSTDTQYF. The V call is TRBV12-3 or TRBV12-4, the J call TRBJ2-3. CDR3 length equals 12 residues.

V gene TRBV24-1 combines with J gene TRBJ2-2; TCRdb proposes TRBD2, but this gene call is untestable without DNA. From germline, CDR1 is KGHDR and CDR2 SFDVKD. CDR3 length: 13 residues. The CDR3 sequence: CATKGENTGELFF.

This sequence joins TRBV13 and TRBJ2-3; TCRdb calls TRBD2, which cannot be checked without DNA. Germline lookup yields CDR1 PRHDT and CDR2 FYEKMQ (reference sequence). This CDR3 is 15 amino acids long. The CDR3: CASTTGTSGGDTQYF.

The CDR3 reads CASSQAGGLYF. The J gene is TRBJ2-7, the V gene TRBV4-1; the TCRdb call, TRBD2, lacks DNA for checking. CDR1 is MGHRA and CDR2 is YSYEKL in the germline V gene. CDR3 length: 11 amino acids.